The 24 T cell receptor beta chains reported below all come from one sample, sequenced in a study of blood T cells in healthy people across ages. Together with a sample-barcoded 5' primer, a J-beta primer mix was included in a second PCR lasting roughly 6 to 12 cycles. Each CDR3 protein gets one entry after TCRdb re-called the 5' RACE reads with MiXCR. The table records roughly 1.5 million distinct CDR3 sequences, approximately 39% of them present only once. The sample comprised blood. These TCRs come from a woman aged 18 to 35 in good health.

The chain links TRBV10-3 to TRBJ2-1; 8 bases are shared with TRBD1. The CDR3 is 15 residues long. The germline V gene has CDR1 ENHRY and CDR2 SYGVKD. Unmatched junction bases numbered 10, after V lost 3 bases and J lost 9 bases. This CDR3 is CAISDHDRGLLEQFF. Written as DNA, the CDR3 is TGTGCCATCAGTGACCACGACAGGGGCCTACTTGAGCAGTTCTTC.

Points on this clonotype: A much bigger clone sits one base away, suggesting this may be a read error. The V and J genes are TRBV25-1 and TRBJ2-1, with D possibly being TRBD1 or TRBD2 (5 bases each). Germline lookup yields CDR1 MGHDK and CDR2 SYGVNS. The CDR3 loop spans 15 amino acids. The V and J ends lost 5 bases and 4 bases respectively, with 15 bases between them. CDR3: CASSRRDQKYNEQFF. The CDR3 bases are TGTGCCAGCAGTCGACGGGACCAGAAATACAATGAGCAGTTCTTC. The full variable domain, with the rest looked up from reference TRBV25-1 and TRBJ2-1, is EADIYQTPRYLVIGTGKKITLECSQTMGHDKMYWYQQDPGMELHLIHYSYGVNSTEKGDLSSESTVSRIRTEHFPLTLESARPSHTSQYLCASSRRDQKYNEQFFGPGTRLTVL.

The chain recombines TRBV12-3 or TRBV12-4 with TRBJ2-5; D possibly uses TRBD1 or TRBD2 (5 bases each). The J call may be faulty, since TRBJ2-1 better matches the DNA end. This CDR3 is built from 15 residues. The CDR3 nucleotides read TGTGCCAGCAGTTTAGGCTTGAGGGGTCAAGAGACCCAGTTCTTC. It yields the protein CASSLGLRGQETQFF.

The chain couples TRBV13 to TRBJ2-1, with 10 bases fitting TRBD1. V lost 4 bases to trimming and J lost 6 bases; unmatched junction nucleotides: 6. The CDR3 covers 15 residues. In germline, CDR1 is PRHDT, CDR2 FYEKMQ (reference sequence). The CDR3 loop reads CASSSRDRGSNEQFF. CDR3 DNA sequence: TGTGCCAGCAGCTCCCGGGACAGGGGTTCCAATGAGCAGTTCTTC.

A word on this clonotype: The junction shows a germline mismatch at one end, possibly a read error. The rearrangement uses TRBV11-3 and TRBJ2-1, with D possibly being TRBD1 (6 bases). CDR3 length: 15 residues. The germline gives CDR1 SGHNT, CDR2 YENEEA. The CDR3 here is CAGSPQDRPYNEQFF. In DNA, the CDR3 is TGTGCCGGCAGCCCACAGGACAGACCCTACAATGAGCAGTTCTTC.

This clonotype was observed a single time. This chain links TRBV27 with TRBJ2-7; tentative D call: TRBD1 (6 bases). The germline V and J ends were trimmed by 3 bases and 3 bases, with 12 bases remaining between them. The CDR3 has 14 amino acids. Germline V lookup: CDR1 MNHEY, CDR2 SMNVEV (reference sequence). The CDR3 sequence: CASSFRGHFYEQYF. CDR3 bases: TGTGCCAGCAGTTTTCGGGGACACTTCTACGAGCAGTACTTC.

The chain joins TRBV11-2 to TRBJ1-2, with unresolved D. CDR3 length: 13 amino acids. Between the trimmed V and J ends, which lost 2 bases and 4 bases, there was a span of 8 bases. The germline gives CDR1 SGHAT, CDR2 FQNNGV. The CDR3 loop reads CASSLNYIYGYTF. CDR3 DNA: TGTGCCAGCAGCTTAAACTATATCTATGGCTACACCTTC. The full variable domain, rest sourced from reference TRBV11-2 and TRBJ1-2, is EAGVAQSPRYKIIEKRQSVAFWCNPISGHATLYWYQQILGQGPKLLIQFQNNGVVDDSQLPKDRFSAERLKGVDSTLKIQPAKLEDSAVYLCASSLNYIYGYTFGSGTRLTVV.

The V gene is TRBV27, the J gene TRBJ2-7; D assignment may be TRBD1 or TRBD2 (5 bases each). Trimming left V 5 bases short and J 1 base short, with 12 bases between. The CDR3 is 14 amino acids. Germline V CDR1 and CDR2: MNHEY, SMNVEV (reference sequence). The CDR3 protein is CASSGGRQSYEQYF. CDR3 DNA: TGTGCCAGCAGTGGAGGAAGACAGTCCTACGAGCAGTACTTC.

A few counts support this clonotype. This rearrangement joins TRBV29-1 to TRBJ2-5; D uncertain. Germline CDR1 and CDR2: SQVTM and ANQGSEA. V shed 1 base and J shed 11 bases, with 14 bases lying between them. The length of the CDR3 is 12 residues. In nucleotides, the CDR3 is TGCAGCGTTGAAGGAGCAACTGGAGAGCAGTACTTC. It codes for CSVEGATGEQYF.

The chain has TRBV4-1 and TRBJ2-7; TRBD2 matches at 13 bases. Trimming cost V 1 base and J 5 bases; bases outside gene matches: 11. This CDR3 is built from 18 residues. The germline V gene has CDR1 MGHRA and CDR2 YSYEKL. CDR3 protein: CASSQVPGTSGTVHEQYF. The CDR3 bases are TGCGCCAGCAGCCAAGTCCCCGGGACTAGCGGGACAGTACACGAGCAGTACTTC.

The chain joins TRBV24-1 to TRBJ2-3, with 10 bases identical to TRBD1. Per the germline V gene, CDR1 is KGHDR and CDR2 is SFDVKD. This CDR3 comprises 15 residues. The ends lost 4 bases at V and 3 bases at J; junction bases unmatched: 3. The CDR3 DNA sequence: TGTGCCACCAGTGAACGGGACAGGGGTACAGATACGCAGTATTTT. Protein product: CATSERDRGTDTQYF.

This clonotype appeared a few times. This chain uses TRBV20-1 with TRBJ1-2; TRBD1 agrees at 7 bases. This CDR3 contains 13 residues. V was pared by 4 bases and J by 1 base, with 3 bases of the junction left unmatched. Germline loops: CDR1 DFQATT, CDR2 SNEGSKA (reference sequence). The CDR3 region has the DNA TGCAGTGCTAAGACAGGGCTTAACTATGGCTACACCTTC. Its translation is CSAKTGLNYGYTF.

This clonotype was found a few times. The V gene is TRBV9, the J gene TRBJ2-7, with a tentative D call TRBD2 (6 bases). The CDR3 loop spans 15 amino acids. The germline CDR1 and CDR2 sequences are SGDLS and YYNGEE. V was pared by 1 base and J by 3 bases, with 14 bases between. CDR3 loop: CASSVSGDALYEQYF. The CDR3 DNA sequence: TGTGCCAGCAGCGTATCGGGGGATGCTCTCTACGAGCAGTACTTC. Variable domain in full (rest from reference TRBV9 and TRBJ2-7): DSGVTQTPKHLITATGQRVTLRCSPRSGDLSVYWYQQSLDQGLQFLIQYYNGEERAKGNILERFSAQQFPDLHSELNLSSLELGDSALYFCASSVSGDALYEQYFGPGTRLTVT.

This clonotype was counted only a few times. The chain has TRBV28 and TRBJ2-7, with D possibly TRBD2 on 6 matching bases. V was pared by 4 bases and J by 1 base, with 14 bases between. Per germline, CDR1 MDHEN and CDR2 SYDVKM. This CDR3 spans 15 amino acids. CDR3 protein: CASSSPMRGSYEQYF. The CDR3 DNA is TGTGCCAGCAGTTCCCCTATGCGGGGATCCTACGAGCAGTACTTC.

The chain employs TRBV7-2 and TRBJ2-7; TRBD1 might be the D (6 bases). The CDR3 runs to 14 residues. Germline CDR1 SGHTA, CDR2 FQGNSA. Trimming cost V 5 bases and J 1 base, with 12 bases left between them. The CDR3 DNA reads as TGTGCCAGCAGCGTGACAGGCCCATCCTACGAGCAGTACTTC. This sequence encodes CASSVTGPSYEQYF.

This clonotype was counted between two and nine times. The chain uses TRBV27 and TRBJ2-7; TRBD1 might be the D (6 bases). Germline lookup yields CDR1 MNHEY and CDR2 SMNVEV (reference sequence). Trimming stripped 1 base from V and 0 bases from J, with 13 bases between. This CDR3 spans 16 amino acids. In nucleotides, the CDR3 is TGTGCCAGCAGTTTATTGGCAGGGGCAAGCTCCTACGAGCAGTACTTC. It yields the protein CASSLLAGASSYEQYF.

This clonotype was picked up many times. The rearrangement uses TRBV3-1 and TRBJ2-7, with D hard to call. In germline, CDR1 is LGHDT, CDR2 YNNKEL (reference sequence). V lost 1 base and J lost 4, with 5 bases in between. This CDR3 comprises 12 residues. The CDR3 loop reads CASSQGRYEQYF. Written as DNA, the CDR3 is TGTGCCAGCAGCCAAGGAAGGTACGAGCAGTACTTC.

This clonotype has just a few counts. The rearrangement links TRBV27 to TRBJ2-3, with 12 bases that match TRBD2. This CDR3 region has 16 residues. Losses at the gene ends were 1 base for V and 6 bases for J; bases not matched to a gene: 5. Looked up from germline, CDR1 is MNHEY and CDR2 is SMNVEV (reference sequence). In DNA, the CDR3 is TGTGCCAGCAGTTTATGGCTAGCGGGGGGGTGGGATACGCAGTATTTT. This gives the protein CASSLWLAGGWDTQYF.

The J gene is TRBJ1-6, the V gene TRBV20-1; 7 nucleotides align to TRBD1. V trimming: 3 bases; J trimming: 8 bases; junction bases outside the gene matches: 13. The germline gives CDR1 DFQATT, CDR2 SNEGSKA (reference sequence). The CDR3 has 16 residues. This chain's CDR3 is CSASYRTGAVDSPLHF. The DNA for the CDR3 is TGCAGTGCTAGTTATAGGACAGGCGCCGTGGATTCACCCCTCCACTTT.

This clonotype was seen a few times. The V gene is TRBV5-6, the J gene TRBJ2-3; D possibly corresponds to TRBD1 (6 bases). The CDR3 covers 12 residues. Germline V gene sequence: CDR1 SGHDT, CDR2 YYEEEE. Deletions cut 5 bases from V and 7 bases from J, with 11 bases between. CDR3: CASRTTGNTQYF. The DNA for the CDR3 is TGTGCCAGCAGAACGACAGGTAATACGCAGTATTTT.

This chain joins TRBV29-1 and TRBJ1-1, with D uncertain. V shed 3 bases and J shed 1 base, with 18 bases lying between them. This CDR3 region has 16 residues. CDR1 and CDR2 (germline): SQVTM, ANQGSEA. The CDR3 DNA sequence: TGCAGCGTTGATTCGGGCCCGGTTGGTCCGAACACTGAAGCTTTCTTT. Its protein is CSVDSGPVGPNTEAFF.

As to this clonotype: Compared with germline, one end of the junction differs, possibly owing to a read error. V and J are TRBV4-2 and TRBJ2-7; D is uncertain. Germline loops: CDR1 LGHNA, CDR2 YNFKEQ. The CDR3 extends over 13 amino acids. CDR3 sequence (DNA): TGTGCCAGCAGCCAAGATTTGGGCCACGAGAAGTACTTC. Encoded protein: CASSQDLGHEKYF.

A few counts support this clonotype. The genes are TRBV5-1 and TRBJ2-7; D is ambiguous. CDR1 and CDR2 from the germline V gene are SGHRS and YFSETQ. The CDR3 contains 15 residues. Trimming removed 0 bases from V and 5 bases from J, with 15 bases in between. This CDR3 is CASSLETSDWNEQYF. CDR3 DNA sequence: TGCGCCAGCAGCTTGGAGACATCGGATTGGAACGAGCAGTACTTC.

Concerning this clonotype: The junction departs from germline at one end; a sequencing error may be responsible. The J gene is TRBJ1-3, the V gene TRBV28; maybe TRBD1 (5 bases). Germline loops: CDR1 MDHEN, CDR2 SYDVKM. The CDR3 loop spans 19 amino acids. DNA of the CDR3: TGTGCCAGCAGTTTGATGGCAGGGAGCACCTATTACTCTGGCAACACCATATATTTT. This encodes CASSLMAGSTYYSGNTIYF.